Each of the 5 T cell receptor beta chains below was sequenced from the same sample in a study of identical twins. TCRdb re-derived calls from the 5' RACE reads in MiXCR, one entry per CDR3 protein. The table lists some 560,000 distinct CDR3 sequences, more than 9% of them singletons. These sequences were also reported in another study, on yellow fever vaccine responses in identical twins.

Sequencing was carried out using PBMCs. Receptors were obtained from a young woman in good health.

The chain joins TRBV2 to TRBJ2-7; TRBD1 matches 11 bases. The germline V gene encodes CDR1 SNHLY and CDR2 FYNNEI. This CDR3 has 14 residues. J was trimmed by 6 bases and V by 7 bases; bases with no gene match: 8. In DNA form, the CDR3 reads TGTGCCAGCAAAGGACAGGGGGCCTTCACCGAGCAGTACTTC. Translation gives CASKGQGAFTEQYF.

This clonotype was seen a handful of times. The CDR3 DNA is TGCAGTGCTACCCGGACGGGGAATCAGCCCCAGCATTTT. Amino acids: CSATRTGNQPQHF. The chain employs TRBV20-1 and TRBJ1-5; no firm D call. The CDR3 covers 13 residues. Trimming removed 4 bases at V and 4 bases at J, with 11 bases between. Germline V gene sequence: CDR1 DFQATT, CDR2 SNEGSKA (reference sequence).

V usage is TRBV20-1 and J usage is TRBJ2-2; tentatively, D is TRBD1 (5 bases). Trimming took 3 bases from V and 1 from J, leaving 12 bases between them. The CDR3 consists of 15 residues. Germline V gives CDR1 DFQATT, CDR2 SNEGSKA (reference sequence). Here the CDR3 DNA reads TGCAGTGCTAGGGACCCCCAGGGGAACACCGGGGAGCTGTTTTTT. The encoded protein is CSARDPQGNTGELFF.

The chain is built from TRBV7-9 and TRBJ1-1; D is uncertain. Germline V gene sequence: CDR1 SEHNR, CDR2 FQNEAQ (reference sequence). This CDR3 is 12 amino acids long. V was cut by 3 bases and J by 7 bases, with 9 bases left in between. CDR3: CASSLASYEAFF. The CDR3 DNA follows: TGTGCCAGCAGCTTGGCCAGTTATGAAGCTTTCTTT.

This clonotype was seen many times. The V and J genes are TRBV12-3 or TRBV12-4 and TRBJ1-6, with 9 bases matching TRBD1. The length of the CDR3 is 15 residues. With 6 bases clipped from V and 6 bases from J, the junction kept 6 bases outside the gene matches. Here the CDR3 reads CASRGTGNLNSPLHF. For the CDR3, the DNA is TGTGCCAGCAGGGGGACAGGGAATCTTAATTCACCCCTCCACTTT.